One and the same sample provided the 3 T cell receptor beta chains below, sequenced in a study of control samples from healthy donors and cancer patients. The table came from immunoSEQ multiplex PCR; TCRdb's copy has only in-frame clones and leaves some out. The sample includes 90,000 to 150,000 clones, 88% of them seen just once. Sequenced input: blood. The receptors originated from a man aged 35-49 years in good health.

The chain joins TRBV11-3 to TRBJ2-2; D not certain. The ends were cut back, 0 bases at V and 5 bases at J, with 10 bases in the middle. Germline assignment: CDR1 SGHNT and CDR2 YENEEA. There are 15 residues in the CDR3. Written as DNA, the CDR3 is TGTGCCAGCAGCTTAGAGGGTGGTAAGACCGGGGAGCTGTTTTTT. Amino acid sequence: CASSLEGGKTGELFF.

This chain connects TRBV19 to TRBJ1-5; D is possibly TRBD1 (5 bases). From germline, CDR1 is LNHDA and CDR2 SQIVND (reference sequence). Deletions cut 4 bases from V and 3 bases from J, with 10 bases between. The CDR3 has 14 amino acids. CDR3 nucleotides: TGTGCCAGTAGTACCGACAGACCCAATCAGCCCCAGCATTTT. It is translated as CASSTDRPNQPQHF.

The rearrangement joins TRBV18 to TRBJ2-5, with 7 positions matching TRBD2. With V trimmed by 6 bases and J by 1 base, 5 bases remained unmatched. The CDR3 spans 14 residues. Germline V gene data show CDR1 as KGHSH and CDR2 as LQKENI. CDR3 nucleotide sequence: TGTGCCAGCTCGCGAACTAGCGTCCAAGAGACCCAGTACTTC. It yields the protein CASSRTSVQETQYF.